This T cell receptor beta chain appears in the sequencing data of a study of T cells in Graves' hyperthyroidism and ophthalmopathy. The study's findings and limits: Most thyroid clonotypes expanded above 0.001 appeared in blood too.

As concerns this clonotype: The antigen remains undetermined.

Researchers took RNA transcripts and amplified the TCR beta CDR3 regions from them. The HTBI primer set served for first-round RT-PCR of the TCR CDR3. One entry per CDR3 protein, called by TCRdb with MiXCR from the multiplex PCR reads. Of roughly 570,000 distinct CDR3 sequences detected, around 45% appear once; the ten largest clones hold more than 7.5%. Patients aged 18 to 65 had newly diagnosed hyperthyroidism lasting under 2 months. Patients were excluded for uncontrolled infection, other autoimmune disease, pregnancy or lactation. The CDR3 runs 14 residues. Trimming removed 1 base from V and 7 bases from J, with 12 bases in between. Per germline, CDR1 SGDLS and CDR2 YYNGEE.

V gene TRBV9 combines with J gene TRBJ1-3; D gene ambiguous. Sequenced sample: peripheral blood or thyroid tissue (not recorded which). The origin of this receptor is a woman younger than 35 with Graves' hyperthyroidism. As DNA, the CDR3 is TGTGCCAGCAGCGTACTAGCGGGTGCGAACACCATATATTTT. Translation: CASSVLAGANTIYF. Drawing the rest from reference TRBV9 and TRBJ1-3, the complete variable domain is DSGVTQTPKHLITATGQRVTLRCSPRSGDLSVYWYQQSLDQGLQFLIQYYNGEERAKGNILERFSAQQFPDLHSELNLSSLELGDSALYFCASSVLAGANTIYFGEGSWLTVV.